The next 10 T cell receptor beta chains were all read from a single sample in a study of regulatory T cells in long-lasting Graves disease. The time point: persistent/refractory GD, antithyroid drugs over 5 years with positive TRAb. The authors made the TCR library using RNA they extracted from PBMCs. Arm-PCR of CDR3 regions with iRepertoire HTBI primers generated TCR beta libraries. TCRdb reanalysed the multiplex PCR reads using MiXCR and keeps one entry per CDR3 protein. The data contain hundreds of thousands of distinct CDR3 sequences, 25% to 35% of them seen just once; the ten biggest clones take up about 40%. The sequenced sample was peripheral blood mononuclear cells (PBMCs), obtained when the disease was refractory, from a patient treated with antithyroid drugs. These receptors all come from a female donor with Graves disease.

The rearrangement uses TRBV5-1 and TRBJ2-2; D gene unclear. V lost 3 bases, J lost 2 bases, and 11 bases lay in between. The CDR3 totals 15 residues. CDR1 SGHRS and CDR2 YFSETQ come from the germline V gene. This CDR3 reads CASSSRKANTGELFF. The CDR3 nucleotides are TGCGCCAGCAGCTCTCGGAAGGCCAACACCGGGGAGCTGTTTTTT.

The sample holds many counts of this clonotype. The chain employs TRBV12-3 or TRBV12-4 and TRBJ1-2; perhaps TRBD1 as D (5 bases). The CDR3 has 12 amino acids. With 0 bases removed from V and 8 bases from J, the gap between germline ends came to 7 bases. Here the CDR3 DNA reads TGTGCCAGCAGTTTAGCGCACAGGGGCTACACCTTC. This sequence encodes CASSLAHRGYTF.

This clonotype appeared a single time. The rearrangement uses TRBV30 and TRBJ1-2; D perhaps matches TRBD1 (5 bases). Germline assignment: CDR1 GTSNPN and CDR2 SVGIG (reference sequence). V was pared by 3 bases and J by 4 bases, with 18 bases between. The CDR3 runs to 15 residues. The CDR3 region has the DNA TGTGCCTGGAGGAGGGACCGCACGGGGAGCTATGGCTACACCTTC. It translates to CAWRRDRTGSYGYTF.

The chain combines TRBV3-1 with TRBJ2-7; no firm D call. CDR1 is LGHDT and CDR2 is YNNKEL in the germline V gene (reference sequence). The V end was cut by 1 base, the J end by 4 bases, with 14 bases between. The CDR3 has 15 residues. The CDR3 coding sequence is TGTGCCAGCAGCCAAGGGCTCACGGACCGTTACGAGCAGTACTTC. Translation gives CASSQGLTDRYEQYF.

The chain combines TRBV19 with TRBJ1-1; D remains unclear. The CDR3 sequence is 13 residues long. The germline gives CDR1 LNHDA, CDR2 SQIVND (reference sequence). Trimming removed 9 bases at V and 0 bases at J, with 11 bases between. The CDR3 sequence: CASVDGLNTEAFF. CDR3 DNA: TGTGCCAGCGTAGACGGCCTGAACACTGAAGCTTTCTTT.

This CDR3 reads CASSTIAGGELFF. The CDR3 DNA follows: TGTGCCAGCAGTACCATAGCGGGCGGGGAGCTGTTTTTT. This rearrangement joins TRBV6-1 to TRBJ2-2; 7 bases line up with TRBD2. Looked up from germline, CDR1 is MNHNS and CDR2 is SASEGT. The CDR3 runs 13 residues. Losses at the gene ends were 5 bases for V and 7 bases for J; bases not matched to a gene: 4.

The rearrangement joins TRBV20-1 to TRBJ1-1, with 10 bases lining up with TRBD1. The germline CDR1 and CDR2 sequences are DFQATT and SNEGSKA (reference sequence). CDR3 length: 16 residues. Trimming cost V 0 bases and J 1 base; bases outside gene matches: 5. The CDR3 bases are TGCAGTGCTAGAGATTGGACAGGGGGGAAGAACACTGAAGCTTTCTTT. This gives the protein CSARDWTGGKNTEAFF.

V is TRBV6-5 and J is TRBJ2-7; no clear D gene. The V end lost 2 bases, the J end lost 7 bases, and 9 bases lay between the germline ends. Germline CDR1 reads MNHEY; CDR2 reads SVGAGI. This CDR3 contains 12 residues. The DNA of the CDR3 is TGTGCCAGCAGTTACGAGGTTGGGGAGCAGTACTTC. Its protein product is CASSYEVGEQYF.

The chain has TRBV7-9 and TRBJ2-2, with 9 bases fitting TRBD1. In germline, CDR1 is SEHNR, CDR2 FQNEAQ (reference sequence). The CDR3 covers 16 residues. J was trimmed by 3 bases and V by 4 bases; bases with no gene match: 6. CDR3 protein: CASSSQGALDTGELFF. The CDR3 nucleotides read TGTGCCAGCAGCTCACAGGGGGCGCTGGACACCGGGGAGCTGTTTTTT.

This sequence joins TRBV7-3 and TRBJ1-6; D unresolved. Per germline, CDR1 SGHTA and CDR2 FQGTGA. The CDR3 sequence is 18 residues long. The V and J ends lost 5 bases and 4 bases respectively, with 21 bases between them. The CDR3 DNA reads as TGTGCCAGCAGCCCGTTCGGGCGGACGGCTTCATATAATTCACCCCTCCACTTT. As protein: CASSPFGRTASYNSPLHF.